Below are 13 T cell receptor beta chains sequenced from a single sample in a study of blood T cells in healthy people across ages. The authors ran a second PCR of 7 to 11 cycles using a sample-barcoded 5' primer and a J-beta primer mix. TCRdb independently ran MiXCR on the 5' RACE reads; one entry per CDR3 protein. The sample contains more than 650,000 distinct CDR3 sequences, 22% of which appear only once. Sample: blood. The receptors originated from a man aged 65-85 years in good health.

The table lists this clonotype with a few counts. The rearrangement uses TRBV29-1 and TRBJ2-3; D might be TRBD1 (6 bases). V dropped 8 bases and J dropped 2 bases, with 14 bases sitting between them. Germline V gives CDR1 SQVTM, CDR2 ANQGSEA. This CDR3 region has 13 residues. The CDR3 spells CSPTRTVTDTQYF. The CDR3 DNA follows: TGCAGCCCGACCAGGACAGTCACAGATACGCAGTATTTT.

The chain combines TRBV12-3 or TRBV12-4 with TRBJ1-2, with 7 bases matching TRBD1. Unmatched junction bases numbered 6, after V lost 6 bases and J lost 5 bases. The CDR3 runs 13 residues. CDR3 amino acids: CASRATGMYGYTF. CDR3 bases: TGTGCCAGCAGGGCGACAGGGATGTATGGCTACACCTTC.

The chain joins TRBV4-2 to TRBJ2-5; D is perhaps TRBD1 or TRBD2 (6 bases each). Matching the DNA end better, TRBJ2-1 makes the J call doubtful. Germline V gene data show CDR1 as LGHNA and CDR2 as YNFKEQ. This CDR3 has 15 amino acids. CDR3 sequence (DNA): TGTGCCAGCAGCCAAGTGTCGGGGGCACATAGTGAGCAGTTCTTC. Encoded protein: CASSQVSGAHSEQFF.

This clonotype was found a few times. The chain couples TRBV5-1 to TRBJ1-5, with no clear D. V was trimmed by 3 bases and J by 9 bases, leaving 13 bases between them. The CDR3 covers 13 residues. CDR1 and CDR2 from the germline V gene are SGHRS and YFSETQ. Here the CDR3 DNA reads TGCGCCAGCAGCTCGGGGATGGGTCGGCCCCAGCATTTT. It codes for CASSSGMGRPQHF.

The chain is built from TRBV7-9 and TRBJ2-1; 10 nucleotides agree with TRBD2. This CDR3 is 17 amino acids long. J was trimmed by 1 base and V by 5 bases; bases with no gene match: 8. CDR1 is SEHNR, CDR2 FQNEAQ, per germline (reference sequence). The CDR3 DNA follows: TGTGCCAGCAGCCCAACCATAGCGGGAGGATCCTACAATGAGCAGTTCTTC. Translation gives CASSPTIAGGSYNEQFF.

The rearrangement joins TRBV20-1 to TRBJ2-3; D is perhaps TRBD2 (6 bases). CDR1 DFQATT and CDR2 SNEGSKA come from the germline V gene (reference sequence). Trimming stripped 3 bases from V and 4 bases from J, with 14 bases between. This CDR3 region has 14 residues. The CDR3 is CSARRGVGPDTQYF. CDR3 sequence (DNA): TGCAGTGCTAGGCGGGGAGTCGGACCAGATACGCAGTATTTT.

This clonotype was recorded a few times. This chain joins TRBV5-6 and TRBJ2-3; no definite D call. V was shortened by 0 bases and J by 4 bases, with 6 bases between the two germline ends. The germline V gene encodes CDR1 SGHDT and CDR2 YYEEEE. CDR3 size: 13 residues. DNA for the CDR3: TGTGCCAGCAGCTTGGACCGATCAGATACGCAGTATTTT. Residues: CASSLDRSDTQYF. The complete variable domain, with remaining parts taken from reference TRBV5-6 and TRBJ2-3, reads DAGVTQSPTHLIKTRGQQVTLRCSPKSGHDTVSWYQQALGQGPQFIFQYYEEEERQRGNFPDRFSGHQFPNYSSELNVNALLLGDSALYLCASSLDRSDTQYFGPGTRLTVL.

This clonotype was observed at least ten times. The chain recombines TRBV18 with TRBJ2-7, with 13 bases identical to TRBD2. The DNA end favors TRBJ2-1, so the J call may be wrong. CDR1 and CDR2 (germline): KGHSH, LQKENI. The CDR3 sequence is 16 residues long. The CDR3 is CASSLWTSGGNNEQFF. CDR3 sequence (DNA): TGTGCCAGCTCACTTTGGACTAGCGGGGGCAACAATGAGCAGTTCTTC.

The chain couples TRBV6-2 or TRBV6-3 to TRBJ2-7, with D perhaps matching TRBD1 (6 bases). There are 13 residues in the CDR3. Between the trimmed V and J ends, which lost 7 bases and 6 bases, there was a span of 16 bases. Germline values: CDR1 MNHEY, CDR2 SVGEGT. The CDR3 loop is CASTEDRVGEQYV. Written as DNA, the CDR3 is TGTGCCAGCACCGAGGACAGAGTTGGCGAGCAGTACGTC.

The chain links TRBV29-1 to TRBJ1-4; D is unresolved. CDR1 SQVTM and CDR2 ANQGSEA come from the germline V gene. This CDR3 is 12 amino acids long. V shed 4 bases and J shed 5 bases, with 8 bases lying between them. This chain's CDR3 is CSVAPGNEKLFF. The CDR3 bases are TGCAGCGTTGCCCCGGGGAATGAAAAACTGTTTTTT.

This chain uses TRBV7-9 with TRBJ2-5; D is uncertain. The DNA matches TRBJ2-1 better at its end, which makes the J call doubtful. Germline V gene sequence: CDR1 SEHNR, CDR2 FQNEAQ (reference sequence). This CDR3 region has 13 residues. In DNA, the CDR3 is TGTGCCAGCAGCTCCCCTTTTCTCGGTGAGCAGTTCTTC. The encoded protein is CASSSPFLGEQFF.

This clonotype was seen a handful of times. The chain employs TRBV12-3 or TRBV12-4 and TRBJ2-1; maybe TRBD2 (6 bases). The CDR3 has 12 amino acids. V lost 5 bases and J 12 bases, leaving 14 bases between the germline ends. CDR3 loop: CASSRTEGGQFF. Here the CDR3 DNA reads TGTGCCAGCAGTCGTACGGAGGGCGGGCAGTTCTTC.

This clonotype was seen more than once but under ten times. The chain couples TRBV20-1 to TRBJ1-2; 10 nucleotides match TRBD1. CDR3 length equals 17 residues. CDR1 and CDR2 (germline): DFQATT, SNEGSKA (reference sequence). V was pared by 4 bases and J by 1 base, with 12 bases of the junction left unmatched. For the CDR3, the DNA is TGCAGTGCTACGGGAGGGACAGGGGCCCTCTTTAACTATGGCTACACCTTC. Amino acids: CSATGGTGALFNYGYTF.